These T cell receptor beta chains were read from a single sample in a study of Graves' ophthalmopathy and Graves' hyperthyroidism. TCRdb fed the multiplex PCR reads into MiXCR, producing one record per CDR3 protein. The table records some 750,000 distinct CDR3 sequences, roughly two fifths of them present only once. The source material was peripheral blood. Every receptor here comes from an adult man with Graves' ophthalmopathy. CDR3s include the opening cysteine and the closing phenylalanine or tryptophan.

CATQRYEQYF	TRBV28
CASSQAYEPYEQYF	TRBV7-9
CASSESMGGTGANVLTF	TRBV10-2
CAISEGGQFNEKLFF	TRBV10-3
CASSLPGDYEQYF	TRBV7-8
CSAGVAGAADTQYF	TRBV20-1
CSPNTEAFF	TRBV29-1
CATSRGGTLRETQYF	TRBV15
CAISEKAGANEQYF	TRBV10-3
CAWGSGQETQYF	TRBV7-9
CASSLTSGNGETQYF	TRBV11-1
CASSFKHTGELFF	TRBV7-2
CSVVLGTGDEKLFF	TRBV29-1
CSAWDREYTEAFF	TRBV20-1
CASTGGGQPQHF	TRBV7-3
CASSVRAGGGEGAFF	TRBV9
CASSESGRATYGYTF	TRBV10-3
CASSTPGHSGNTIYF	TRBV12-3/TRBV12-4